This T cell receptor (beta chain) was recorded in a study of T cell responses to AZD1222 COVID-19 vaccine (dated by TCRdb to the early 2020s). Concerning the study at large: AZD1222 recipients with second doses at about 4 weeks or about 12 weeks were pooled, because spike-specific TCR depth and breadth did not differ between schedules. Trial participants were enrolled by age into 18-55, 56-69 and 70-plus year subgroups, with around 140, 26 and 57 TCR-sequenced participants respectively. TCR sequencing covered roughly 230 trial participants: 200 to 220 given two doses of AZD1222 and approximately 26 given two doses of MenACWY control vaccine.

In the case of this clone: What antigen it recognizes has not been identified. Base quality data are lacking; no much larger clone is found one base away.

General study outcomes and caveats: Because no day 14 peak-response samples were available, the repertoires could be characterized only after the peak T cell response. The 56-69-year group was small, and its depth increase did not reach significance, likely because of low power. Participants were mostly white British, with more females than males. The authors suggested clonal diversity may have been underestimated. Only five to seven AZD1222 recipients were SARS-CoV-2 seropositive at baseline, limiting conclusions about previously exposed vaccinees. CD4 TCRs associated with the vaccine covered the entire spike protein, and the dominant responses were in regions 160-218 and 743-854. Spike-specific TCR breadth and depth rose significantly after two AZD1222 doses compared with day 0 and with MenACWY recipients. Reportedly, almost half of the unique spike-specific TCRs recognized epitopes lying outside the regions that are mutated in the B.1.351 and B.1.1.7 variants.

V gives up 1 base and J gives up 0 bases, and the segment between their germline ends measures 2 bases. Based on the germline V gene, the CDR1 and CDR2 sequences are SGHAT and FQNNGV. From cysteine to phenylalanine, the CDR3 is 13 amino acids long. Solely the CDR3 DNA is kept, with 39 bases framed from the first base. The time point label here, explained by the study, means: baseline before first vaccination. Vaccinee samples came from UK trials COV001 and COV002, including a single-blind randomized controlled phase 2/3 trial of AZD1222 (ChAdOx1 nCoV-19) in healthy adults. For TCRbeta chain sequencing, PBMC samples were collected from trial participants at day 0 and at day 28 after the second dose. The CDR3 regions of human TCRbeta chains were subjected to immunosequencing. As for the original processing: Repertoire TCRs were checked for matches against a reference library of SARS-CoV-2-specific TCRs that had been generated using the MIRA antigen-specificity platform. Breadth was defined as the fraction of unique TCRs that were SARS-CoV-2-associated. Depth was defined as the fraction of total T cells that were SARS-CoV-2-associated. Using the MIRA data, each spike-specific TCR was assigned both to the spike region to which the TCR was reactive and to a CD4 or CD8 class. Log10-transformed breadth and depth values were compared by one-way ANOVA with Sidak's multiple comparisons tests. TCRdb took this table from immuneACCESS and kept in-frame rearrangements with V and J called. Such tables lack part of the clones; where checked against another copy, unresolved V genes explain under half of the gap, and the rest is unexplained. Clonal size and the V and J genes are those of that table, whereas D and trimming came from the DNA. The sample table records around 130,000 clones; just over 85% of these occur just once. The ten most abundant clones make up around 12% of the sample.

The sequence links TRBV11-2 to TRBJ2-3; no D gene can be assigned with confidence. This receptor was obtained from an adult in good health. Material: peripheral blood, obtained on day 0 of AZD1222 vaccination. The CDR3 protein: CASSLGSTDTQYF. The bases read TGTGCCAGCAGCTTAGGTAGCACAGATACGCAGTATTTT.